One T cell receptor beta chain is described in this entry. This clonotype was observed a few times. Its binding antigen is unknown. Base qualities are missing; no much larger clone stands one base away. This sample's time point label indicates: newly diagnosed GD, antithyroid drugs for less than 3 months. RNA was extracted from PBMCs in TRIzol for both TCR sequencing and RNA sequencing. The diagnosis of Graves' disease was made according to American Thyroid Association guidelines. Recruitment of patients was carried out at an endocrinology department in Xi'an, China. Each patient gave about 8.1 milliliters of peripheral blood, collected in an EDTA anticoagulant tube. PBMCs were isolated by Ficoll Paque Plus density gradient separation without further T cell sorting. An Agilent 2100 Bioanalyzer and agarose gel were used to assess RNA quality, and a NanoDrop 2000 was used to measure RNA concentration.

This sample is part of a study of regulatory T cells in long-lasting Graves disease (dated by TCRdb to the early 2020s). For the study in its entirety: Patients with newly diagnosed Graves' disease had been on antithyroid drugs for under 3 months. Peripheral blood TCR sequencing and RNA sequencing compared persistent Graves' disease patients with newly diagnosed Graves' disease patients. The study took place in China and was registered as a clinical trial. TCR sequencing covered approximately 13 persistent and 20 or so newly diagnosed Graves' disease patients, around 33 samples in total. General conclusions and limits of the study: Sequencing and analysis were restricted to the TCR beta chain. As a limitation, the authors acknowledged that the small sample size may reduce accuracy. Compared with newly diagnosed patients, patients with persistent Graves' disease had lower TCR Shannon entropy and fewer highly expanded clones, which suggests clonal expansion. Persistent disease showed preferential use of TRBV28, TRBJ1-2 and TRBJ2-5, whereas newly diagnosed disease favored TRBV20-1 and TRBJ2-1. Persistent patients shared more public clonotypes among themselves (around 2,500) than newly diagnosed patients did (about 970). Because the primary lesion, thyroid tissue, could not be accessed, the study looked at peripheral blood alone.

The germline V gene gives CDR1 as SGHRS and CDR2 as YFSETQ. Measured from the cysteine to the phenylalanine, the CDR3 is 15 residues long. The CDR3 DNA has 45 bases and is translated from base 1. Compared with germline, V lacks 0 bases and J lacks 4 bases; bases without a gene match: 7. Receptors were amplified or captured by multiplex PCR. Sequencing took place on an Illumina HiSeq 4000. iRepertoire HTBI primers and Arm-PCR amplification of CDR3 regions were used to construct TCR beta libraries. PCR products were gel purified before sequencing. Regarding the original processing steps: Gene usage analysis of CDR3 amino acid clonotypes used the 62 TRBV and more than 13 TRBJ segments found across samples. Filtered high-quality paired reads were merged into contigs using COPE and FqMerger. BLAST was used to align contigs to the IMGT TRBV, TRBD and TRBJ reference genes, and CDR3 was defined following IMGT. Clonotypes above 0.1% frequency were classified as highly expanded clones. Shannon entropy served as the measure of repertoire diversity, while the Gini coefficient captured V-J evenness. Public clonotypes were defined as clonotypes shared by more than one individual. TCRdb trimmed public reads at Q25 via fastp, called clones via MiXCR and kept in-frame beta chains. Each CDR3 protein appears once, grouped with its most common genes and DNA. The V and J calls shown here were made by TCRdb, not taken from the authors' results. In all, the sample holds about 420,000 distinct CDR3 sequences, and over 15% of those were seen once. The ten largest clones add up to around 23% of the sample.

This same sample was also part of a study on T cells in Graves' hyperthyroidism and ophthalmopathy. As noted in the second study: Stable Graves' hyperthyroidism was defined as no progression to ophthalmopathy during 18 months of follow-up. Hyperthyroidism patients were newly diagnosed, with disease duration under 2 months, and aged 18 to 65 years. Patients with uncontrolled infections, other autoimmune diseases, pregnancy or lactation were excluded. Diagnoses were based on clinical symptoms, serum thyroxine and TRAb, thyroid ultrasound and orbital computed tomography. The TCR CDR3 was subjected to a first round of RT-PCR using the HTBI primer set and the Qiagen OneStep RT-PCR kit. Blood samples also contained most of the expanded thyroid clonotypes (frequency above 0.001), which suggests that blood repertoires may reflect thyroid immune responses. A model built on a 13 V-J signature distinguished ophthalmopathy from stable hyperthyroidism, reaching around 90% sensitivity and 81% to 83% specificity in cross-validation and 80%/75% in testing. In validation, the model predicted progression to ophthalmopathy with roughly 66% sensitivity and 72% to 85% specificity, a median of about six months before onset. To identify TCR V-J signatures that set the groups apart, the researchers used a discovery cohort of 100 patients, made up of around 40 with Graves' ophthalmopathy and some 60 with stable Graves' hyperthyroidism. Whether ophthalmopathy could be predicted prospectively was tested in an independent validation cohort made up of 18 hyperthyroidism patients plus 17 patients who later progressed to ophthalmopathy. The 75 to 100 discovery patients were divided at random into training and test sets in a 7:3 ratio. In six Graves' hyperthyroidism patients, the study also compared T-cell repertoires from thyroid tissue with T-cell repertoires from blood. After sampling, hyperthyroidism patients received methimazole starting at 30 mg daily, and ophthalmopathy patients received high-dose intravenous methylprednisolone. Libraries were constructed in a second round of multiplex PCR, after which size selection and purification were carried out. Sequencing of the libraries was done on an Illumina HiSeq2000 using paired-end 100 bp reads. SOAPnuke was used to process the raw data, throwing out any read that contained adapters or uncalled bases, had a mean Phred below 15, or lacked an exact constant-primer or identifier match. COPE v1.2.5 was used to merge the high-quality paired reads, and each unique nucleotide sequence was defined as a clonotype. MiTCR v1.1 was used to align clonotypes to the IMGT TRBV, TRBD and TRBJ reference segments. Only V-J combinations with frequency above 0.0001, covering 99% to 99.2% of repertoires, were analysed. A TCS score was defined as the ratio of F50 (clonal expansion) to E x V (chaos), with BLOSUM62-based TCRdist applied between CDR3 peptides within each V-J. Welch's t-statistics and random forest reduced just over 500 V-J features to 13, which were used in a naive Bayes classifier (R e1071). Sample size was not statistically predetermined, and blinding of investigators to group allocation was not performed. TCR Vbeta CDR3 sequencing of 135 peripheral blood samples (under 45 ophthalmopathy, 70 to 85 hyperthyroidism and around 17 progressor patients) is reported in the paper.

The chain is assembled from TRBV5-1 and TRBJ2-7; 7 of the junction bases match TRBD2. Material: peripheral blood mononuclear cells (PBMCs), obtained at new diagnosis, from a patient treated with antithyroid drugs. This TCR derives from a woman between 18 and 29 years old with Graves disease. Donor details come from another sample of the same person, matched by shared clones. CDR3 reads: CASSLEGGLVYEQYF. The base sequence is TGCGCCAGCAGCTTGGAGGGAGGGTTGGTTTACGAGCAGTACTTC.